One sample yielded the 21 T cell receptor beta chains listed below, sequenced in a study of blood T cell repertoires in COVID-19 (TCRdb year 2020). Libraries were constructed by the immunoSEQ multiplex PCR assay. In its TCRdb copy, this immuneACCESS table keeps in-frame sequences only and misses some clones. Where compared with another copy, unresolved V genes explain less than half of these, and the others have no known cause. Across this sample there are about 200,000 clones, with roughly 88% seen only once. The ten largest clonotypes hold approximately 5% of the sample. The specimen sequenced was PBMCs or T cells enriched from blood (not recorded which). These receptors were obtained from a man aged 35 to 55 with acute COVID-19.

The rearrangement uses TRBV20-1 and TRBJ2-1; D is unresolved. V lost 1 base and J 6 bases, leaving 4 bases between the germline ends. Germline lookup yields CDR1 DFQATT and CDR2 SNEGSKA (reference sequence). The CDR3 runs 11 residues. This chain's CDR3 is CSARVVNEQFF. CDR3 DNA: TGCAGTGCTAGAGTCGTCAATGAGCAGTTCTTC.

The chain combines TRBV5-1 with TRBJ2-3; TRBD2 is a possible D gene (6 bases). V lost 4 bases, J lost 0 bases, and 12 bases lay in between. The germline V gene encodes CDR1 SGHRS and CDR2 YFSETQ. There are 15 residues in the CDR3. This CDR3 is CASSGEDISTDTQYF. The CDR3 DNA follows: TGCGCCAGCAGCGGGGAGGACATTAGCACAGATACGCAGTATTTT. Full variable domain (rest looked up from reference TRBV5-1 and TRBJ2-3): KAGVTQTPRYLIKTRGQQVTLSCSPISGHRSVSWYQQTPGQGLQFLFEYFSETQRNKGNFPGRFSGRQFSNSRSEMNVSTLELGDSALYLCASSGEDISTDTQYFGPGTRLTVL.

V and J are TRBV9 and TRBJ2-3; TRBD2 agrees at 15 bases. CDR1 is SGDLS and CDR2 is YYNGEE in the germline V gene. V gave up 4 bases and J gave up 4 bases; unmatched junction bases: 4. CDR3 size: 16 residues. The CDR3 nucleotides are TGTGCCAGCAGCACCAGGACTAGCGGGAGGGCAGATACGCAGTATTTT. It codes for CASSTRTSGRADTQYF.

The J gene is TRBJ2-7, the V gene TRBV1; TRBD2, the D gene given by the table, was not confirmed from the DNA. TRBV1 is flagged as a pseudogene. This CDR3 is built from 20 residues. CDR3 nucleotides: TGCACCAGCAGCCAAGATACCAAGACAGGTCAAGCGGGAGAAGGCCACGAGCAGTACTTC. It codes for CTSSQDTKTGQAGEGHEQYF.

The CDR3 sequence: CAISQSDGWTGETGELFF. CDR3 bases: TGTGCCATCAGCCAGTCCGATGGCTGGACAGGGGAAACCGGGGAGCTGTTTTTT. This chain uses TRBV10-3 with TRBJ2-2, with TRBD1 identical over 9 bases. V dropped 6 bases and J dropped 5; count of bases not matched to a gene: 16. The germline V gene encodes CDR1 ENHRY and CDR2 SYGVKD. CDR3 length equals 18 residues.

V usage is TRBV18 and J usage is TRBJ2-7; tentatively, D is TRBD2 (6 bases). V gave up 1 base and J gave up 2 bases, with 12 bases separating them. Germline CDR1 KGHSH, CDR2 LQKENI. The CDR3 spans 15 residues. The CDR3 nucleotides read TGTGCCAGCTCACCACGGGTGGAGGGCCCCTACGAGCAGTACTTC. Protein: CASSPRVEGPYEQYF.

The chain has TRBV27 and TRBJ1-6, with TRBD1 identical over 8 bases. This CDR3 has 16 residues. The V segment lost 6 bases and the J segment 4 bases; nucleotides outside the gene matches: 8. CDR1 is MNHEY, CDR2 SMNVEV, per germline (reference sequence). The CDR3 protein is CASSLTGERYNSPLHF. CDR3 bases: TGTGCCAGCAGCTTGACAGGGGAAAGATATAATTCACCCCTCCACTTT.

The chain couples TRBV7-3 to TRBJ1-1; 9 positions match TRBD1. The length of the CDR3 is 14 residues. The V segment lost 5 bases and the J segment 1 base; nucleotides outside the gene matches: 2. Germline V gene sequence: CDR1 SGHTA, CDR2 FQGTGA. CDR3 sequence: CASSGQGTNTEAFF. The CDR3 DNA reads TGTGCCAGCAGCGGACAGGGGACGAACACTGAAGCTTTCTTT.

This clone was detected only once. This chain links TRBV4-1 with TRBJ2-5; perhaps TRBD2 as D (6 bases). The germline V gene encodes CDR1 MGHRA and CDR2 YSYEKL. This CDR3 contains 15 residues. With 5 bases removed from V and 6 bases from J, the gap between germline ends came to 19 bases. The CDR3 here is CASSKPLGEDKTQYF. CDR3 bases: TGCGCCAGCAGCAAACCACTAGGGGAGGATAAGACCCAGTACTTC.

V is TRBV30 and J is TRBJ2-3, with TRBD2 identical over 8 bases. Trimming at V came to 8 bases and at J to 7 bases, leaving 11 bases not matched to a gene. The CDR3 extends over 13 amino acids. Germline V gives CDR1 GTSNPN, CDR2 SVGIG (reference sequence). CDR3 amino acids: CARKSSGGNTQYF. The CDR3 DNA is TGTGCCCGAAAATCGTCGGGAGGGAATACGCAGTATTTT.

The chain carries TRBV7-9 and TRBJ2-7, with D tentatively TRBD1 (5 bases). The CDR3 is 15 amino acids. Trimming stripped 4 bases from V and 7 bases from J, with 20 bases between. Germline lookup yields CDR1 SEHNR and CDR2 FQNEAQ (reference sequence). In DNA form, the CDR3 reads TGTGCCAGCAGCTGGGGAACTCCCAGGGAAGGGGAGCAGTACTTC. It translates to CASSWGTPREGEQYF. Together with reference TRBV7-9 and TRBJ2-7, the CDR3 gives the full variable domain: DTGVSQNPRHKITKRGQNVTFRCDPISEHNRLYWYRQTLGQGPEFLTYFQNEAQLEKSRLLSDRFSAERPKGSFSTLEIQRTEQGDSAMYLCASSWGTPREGEQYFGPGTRLTVT.

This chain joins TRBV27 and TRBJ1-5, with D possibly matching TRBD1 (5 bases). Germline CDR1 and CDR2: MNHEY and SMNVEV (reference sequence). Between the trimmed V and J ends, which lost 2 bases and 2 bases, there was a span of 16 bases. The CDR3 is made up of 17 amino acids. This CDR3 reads CASSLGSGKGGNQPQHF. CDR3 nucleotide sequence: TGTGCCAGCAGTTTAGGCTCAGGGAAAGGAGGCAATCAGCCCCAGCATTTT.

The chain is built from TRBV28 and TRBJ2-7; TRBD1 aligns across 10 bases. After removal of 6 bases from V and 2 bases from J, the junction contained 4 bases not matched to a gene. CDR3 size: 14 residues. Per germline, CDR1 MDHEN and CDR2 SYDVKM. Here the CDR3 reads CASRRTGGTYEQYF. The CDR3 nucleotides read TGTGCCAGCAGACGGACAGGGGGAACCTACGAGCAGTACTTC.

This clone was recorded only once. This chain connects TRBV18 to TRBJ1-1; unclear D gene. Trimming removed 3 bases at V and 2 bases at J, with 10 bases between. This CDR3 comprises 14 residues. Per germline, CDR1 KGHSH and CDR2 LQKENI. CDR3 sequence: CASSPGSGNTEAFF. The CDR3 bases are TGTGCCAGCTCACCGGGAAGCGGCAACACTGAAGCTTTCTTT. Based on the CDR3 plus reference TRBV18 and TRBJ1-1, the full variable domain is NAGVMQNPRHLVRRRGQEARLRCSPMKGHSHVYWYRQLPEEGLKFMVYLQKENIIDESGMPKERFSAEFPKEGPSILRIQQVVRGDSAAYFCASSPGSGNTEAFFGQGTRLTVV.

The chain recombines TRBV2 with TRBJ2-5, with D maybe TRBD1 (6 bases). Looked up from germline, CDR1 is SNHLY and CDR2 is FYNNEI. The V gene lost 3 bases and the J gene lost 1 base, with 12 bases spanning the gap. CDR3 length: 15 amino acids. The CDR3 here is CASSDGDTLQETQYF. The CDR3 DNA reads TGTGCCAGCAGTGACGGGGACACACTCCAAGAGACCCAGTACTTC.

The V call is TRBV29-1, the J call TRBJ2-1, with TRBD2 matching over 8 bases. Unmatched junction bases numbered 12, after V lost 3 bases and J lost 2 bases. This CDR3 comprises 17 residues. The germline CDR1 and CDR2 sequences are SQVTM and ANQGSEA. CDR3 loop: CSVDGGGIRGAYNEQFF. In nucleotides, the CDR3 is TGCAGCGTTGACGGGGGGGGTATCAGGGGAGCCTACAATGAGCAGTTCTTC.

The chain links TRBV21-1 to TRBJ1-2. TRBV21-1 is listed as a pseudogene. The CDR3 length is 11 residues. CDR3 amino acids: CASSRGGGYTF. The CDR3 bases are TGTGCCAGCAGCAGGGGGGGTGGCTACACCTTC.

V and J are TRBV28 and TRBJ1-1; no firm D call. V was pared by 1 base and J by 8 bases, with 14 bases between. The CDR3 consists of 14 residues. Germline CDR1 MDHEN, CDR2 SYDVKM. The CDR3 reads CASSLFNGLPEAFF. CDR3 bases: TGTGCCAGCAGTTTATTTAACGGACTTCCCGAAGCTTTCTTT.

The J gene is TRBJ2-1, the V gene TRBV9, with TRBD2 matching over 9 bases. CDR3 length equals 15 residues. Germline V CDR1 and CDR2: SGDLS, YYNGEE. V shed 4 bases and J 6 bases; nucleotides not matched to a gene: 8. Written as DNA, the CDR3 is TGTGCCAGCAGCCCGAGCAGCGGGAGGATCAATGAGCAGTTCTTC. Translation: CASSPSSGRINEQFF.

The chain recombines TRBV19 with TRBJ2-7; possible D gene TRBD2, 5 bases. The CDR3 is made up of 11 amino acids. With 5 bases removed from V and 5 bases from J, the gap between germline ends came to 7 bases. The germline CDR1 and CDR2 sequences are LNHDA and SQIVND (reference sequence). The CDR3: CASSSGNEQYF. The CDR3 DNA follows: TGTGCCAGTAGTTCGGGGAACGAGCAGTACTTC. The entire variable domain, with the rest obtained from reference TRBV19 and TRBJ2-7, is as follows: DGGITQSPKYLFRKEGQNVTLSCEQNLNHDAMYWYRQDPGQGLRLIYYSQIVNDFQKGDIAEGYSVSREKKESFPLTVTSAQKNPTAFYLCASSSGNEQYFGPGTRLTVT.

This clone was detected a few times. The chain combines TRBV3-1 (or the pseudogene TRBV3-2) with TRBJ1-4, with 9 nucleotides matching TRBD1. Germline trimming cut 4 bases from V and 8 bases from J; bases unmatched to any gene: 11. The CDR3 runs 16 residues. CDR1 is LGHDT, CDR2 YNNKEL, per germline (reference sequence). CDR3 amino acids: CASSRRTGGFGEKLFF. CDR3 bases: TGTGCCAGCAGCCGGAGAACAGGGGGCTTCGGGGAAAAACTGTTTTTT.